This TCR beta chain was retrieved from a study of T cells in Graves' hyperthyroidism and ophthalmopathy. About the study: Initial diagnosis, before any treatment, was when peripheral blood was collected. Notes on the study in general: With a median lead of approximately six months before onset, the model predicted ophthalmopathy.

This clonotype was recorded a few times. Its target is not known. Stable Graves' hyperthyroidism meant no ophthalmopathy progression within 18 months. Fresh peripheral blood, approximately 9.6 ml, yielded the PBMCs. Amplification of TCR beta CDR3 regions was performed using RNA transcripts as template. During a first-round RT-PCR of the TCR CDR3, the HTBI primer set was used. Each CDR3 protein gets one entry after TCRdb re-called the multiplex PCR reads with MiXCR. The table includes around 440,000 distinct CDR3 sequences, more than 15% detected once. V lost 3 bases, J lost 5 bases, and 10 bases lay in between. CDR1 is ENHRY and CDR2 is SYGVKD in the germline V gene. The CDR3 extends over 13 amino acids.

Sequenced input: blood. This TCR was sampled from a young woman with Graves' hyperthyroidism. The chain is built from TRBV10-3 and TRBJ2-5; weak D call: TRBD1 (6 bases). The CDR3 is CAISDSRGETQYF. DNA of the CDR3: TGTGCCATCAGTGACTCGAGGGGGGAGACCCAGTACTTC.